Listed below are T cell receptor beta chains from one sample, sequenced in a study of T cells in Graves' hyperthyroidism and ophthalmopathy. One entry per CDR3 protein results from TCRdb running MiXCR on the multiplex PCR reads. Of 750,000 to 950,000 distinct CDR3 sequences listed, more than 30% are singletons. Sequencing was carried out using blood. The receptors were gathered from a man in his late teens or twenties with Graves' hyperthyroidism. CDR3s include the opening cysteine and the closing phenylalanine or tryptophan. A D gene is named only where the DNA matches it firmly. The size entry is marked missing in some rows and otherwise reads once, few, many or a size class.

V	D	size	J	DNA	CDR3
TRBV24-1	TRBD1	.	TRBJ2-3	TGTGCCACCAGTGAGACAGGGCGCTTAGAAGATACGCAGTATTTT	CATSETGRLEDTQYF
TRBV2	TRBD1	.	TRBJ2-5	TGTGCCAGCAGTGCCCCAGGGGGCGAGAGGGAGACCCAGTACTTC	CASSAPGGERETQYF
TRBV14	.	.	TRBJ1-3	TGTGCCAGCAGCCTACCCGGGACCTCTTACACCATATATTTT	CASSLPGTSYTIYF
TRBV19	.	few	TRBJ1-5	TGTGCCAGTAGTATATGGGAAAGGGCCAATCAGCCCCAGCATTTT	CASSIWERANQPQHF
TRBV10-2	.	.	TRBJ2-7	TGTGCCAGCTGGGGCAAGCGGGAAAGGACAGCCGAGCAGTACTTC	CASWGKRERTAEQYF
TRBV10-3	.	many	TRBJ1-2	TGTGCCATCAGTGAGTCGGGCAGATCGAGTAACTATGGCTACACCTTC	CAISESGRSSNYGYTF
TRBV9	.	many	TRBJ1-2	TGTGCCAGCAGCGTAGTCGGGGACAACCGAGATGGCTACACCTTC	CASSVVGDNRDGYTF
TRBV20-1	.	many	TRBJ2-7	TGCAGTGCTAGCAGGGCAGGGGCCGCTTCTTCCCACGAGCAGTACTTC	CSASRAGAASSHEQYF
TRBV20-1	TRBD1	few	TRBJ1-5	TGCAGTGCTAGATGGGGGACAGGGAATCAGCCCCAGCATTTT	CSARWGTGNQPQHF
TRBV10-3	TRBD2	.	TRBJ2-3	TGTGCCATCAGACCGGGACTAGCGGCGACAGATACGCAGTATTTT	CAIRPGLAATDTQYF
TRBV14	.	.	TRBJ2-7	TGTGCCAGCAGCCCCCGCCATCACACAGGCGAGCAGTACTTC	CASSPRHHTGEQYF
TRBV6-6	TRBD1	once	TRBJ1-5	TGTGCCAGCAGTGGGGACAGGGGGGTCGGTCAGCCCCAGCATTTT	CASSGDRGVGQPQHF
TRBV10-3	.	.	TRBJ2-7	TGTGCCAGCAGTTACTCGGACGTAACCTACGAGCAGTACTTC	CASSYSDVTYEQYF
TRBV5-1	.	.	TRBJ2-5	TGCGCCAGCAGCTGGGACCGACCCCAAGAGACCCAGTACTTC	CASSWDRPQETQYF
TRBV4-1	.	.	TRBJ1-6	TGCGCCAGCGGCCAAGAGGCGGTTAGGGCACCCCTCCACTTT	CASGQEAVRAPLHF
TRBV29-1	.	.	TRBJ1-1	TGCAGCGCTTCGACGGGGGTGAACACTGAAGCTTTCTTT	CSASTGVNTEAFF
TRBV19	.	few	TRBJ2-5	TGTGCCAGTAGTATCAATTTACAGGGAGAGACCCAGTACTTC	CASSINLQGETQYF
TRBV20-1	.	many	TRBJ2-7	TGCAGTGCTCGGAGCTCCTACGAGCAGTACTTC	CSARSSYEQYF
TRBV20-1	.	.	TRBJ1-2	TGCAGTGCTACAGGGGCGGGGGACTATGGCTACACCTTC	CSATGAGDYGYTF
TRBV7-8	TRBD1	many	TRBJ2-5	TGTGCCAGCAGTCCCAAGGGGGCCTGGGGGGAGACCCAGTACTTC	CASSPKGAWGETQYF
TRBV9	.	.	TRBJ1-2	TGTGCCAGCAGCGTAAACTTCATCGGGTCTGGTGGTGGCTACACCTTC	CASSVNFIGSGGGYTF
TRBV15	TRBD1	many	TRBJ1-4	TGTGCCACCAGCAGAGAGGCCACAGGGGGCGCATCAGCTAATGAAAAACTGTTTTTT	CATSREATGGASANEKLFF
TRBV25-1	.	many	TRBJ1-6	TGTGCCAGCAGTGCAAGGGAGGGCTCGGGGCCCCTCCACTTT	CASSAREGSGPLHF
TRBV19	.	many	TRBJ1-5	TGTGCCATAGGACGCAATCAGCCCCAGCATTTT	CAIGRNQPQHF
TRBV2	TRBD1	many	TRBJ1-6	TGTGCCAGCAGCCGGGACAGACGTGATTCACCCCTCCACTTT	CASSRDRRDSPLHF
TRBV19	TRBD2	few	TRBJ2-7	TGTGCCAGTAGTGTGTCCGGGACTAGCGGGTTAGCGTCCTACGAGCAGTACTTC	CASSVSGTSGLASYEQYF
TRBV29-1	.	many	TRBJ1-1	TGCGGCGCACCGGGGGAGAACACTGAAGCTTTCTTT	CGAPGENTEAFF